This is a list of T cell receptor beta chains from one sample in a study of blood T cell repertoires in COVID-19. The method was immunoSEQ multiplex PCR; TCRdb's version includes in-frame clones alone and lacks a portion of them. The top ten hold less than 5% of the sample, which has about 150,000 clones, around 75% seen once. Sequencing was done on a sample of peripheral blood. Receptor source: a woman aged 70-85 years with COVID-19, enrolled during active disease. CDR3s include the opening cysteine and the closing phenylalanine or tryptophan. Each record gives: D gene, J gene, V gene, clone size, CDR3 protein, CDR3 DNA. The D gene is left open where the match is weak. Clone size is given for some rows only: seen once, a few or many times, or a class if the clone is expanded.

>TRBD1|TRBJ1-2|TRBV11-1|.
CASSTGTETIMAF
TGTGCCAGCAGCACCGGGACAGAGACGATTATGGCCTTC
>.|TRBJ1-2|TRBV30|.
CAWSQTELNYGYTF
TGTGCCTGGAGTCAGACAGAGCTTAACTATGGCTACACCTTC
>TRBD2|TRBJ2-2|TRBV6-1|.
CASSGGGLGPKGELFF
TGTGCCAGCAGTGGAGGAGGACTAGGCCCTAAGGGGGAGCTGTTTTTT
>.|TRBJ2-4|TRBV6-2/TRBV6-3|.
CASSRLLAGPKNIQYF
TGTGCCAGCAGCCGCCTTTTGGCAGGGCCTAAAAACATTCAGTACTTC
>.|TRBJ2-7|TRBV6-5|.
CASTRLDNSYEQYF
TGTGCCAGCACTCGACTAGACAACTCCTACGAGCAGTACTTC
>TRBD1|TRBJ1-6|TRBV6-5|few
CASTGGTGFYSPLHF
TGTGCCAGCACCGGGGGGACAGGGTTTTATTCACCCCTCCACTTT
>.|TRBJ1-6|TRBV19|.
CASSTATGANSPLHF
TGTGCCAGTAGTACAGCGACAGGAGCTAATTCACCCCTCCACTTT
>TRBD1|TRBJ2-7|TRBV14|.
CASSPLGQGLEQYF
TGTGCCAGCAGCCCTTTGGGACAGGGCCTCGAGCAGTACTTC
>.|TRBJ1-3|TRBV7-2|.
CASQGWGGNTIYF
TGTGCCAGTCAGGGGTGGGGTGGAAACACCATATATTTT
>.|TRBJ1-6|TRBV5-4|.
CASSPSYNSPLHF
TGTGCCAGCAGCCCTAGTTATAATTCACCCCTCCACTTT
>.|TRBJ2-1|TRBV5-1|.
CASSWAGVNEQFF
TGCGCCAGCAGCTGGGCAGGGGTAAATGAGCAGTTCTTC
>TRBD2|TRBJ2-3|TRBV6-5|.
CASRGGLANTDTQYF
TGTGCCAGCAGGGGAGGACTAGCGAACACAGATACGCAGTATTTT
>TRBD1|TRBJ1-5|TRBV19|.
CASSAGQGLGQPQHF
TGTGCCAGTAGTGCGGGACAGGGGCTTGGACAGCCCCAGCATTTT
>.|TRBJ1-6|TRBV6-6|.
CASSYSAGNSPLHF
TGTGCCAGCAGTTACTCGGCAGGGAATTCACCCCTCCACTTT
>.|TRBJ2-2|TRBV15|.
CATSPRGSLFSGELFF
TGTGCCACCAGCCCTCGAGGCAGCCTCTTCTCCGGGGAGCTGTTTTTT
>.|TRBJ2-5|TRBV4-1|.
CASSHPLESGRQETQYF
TGCGCCAGCAGCCACCCCCTGGAGTCAGGGCGACAAGAGACCCAGTACTTC
>TRBD2|TRBJ2-5|TRBV9|.
CASSVAAGGFLETQYF
TGTGCCAGCAGCGTAGCAGCGGGGGGGTTCCTGGAGACCCAGTACTTC
>.|TRBJ1-2|TRBV4-1|.
CASSQGSGDGYTF
TGCGCCAGCAGCCAAGGATCGGGGGATGGCTACACCTTC
>TRBD1|TRBJ2-5|TRBV7-9|.
CASSPRQGGIQETQYF
TGTGCCAGCAGCCCGAGACAGGGCGGAATACAAGAGACCCAGTACTTC
>.|TRBJ2-7|TRBV15|.
CATQGWGPSYEQYF
TGTGCCACCCAAGGGTGGGGCCCCTCCTACGAGCAGTACTTC
>.|TRBJ1-1|TRBV28|.
CASSGLRQMNTEAFF
TGTGCCAGCAGTGGACTACGACAGATGAACACTGAAGCTTTCTTT
>.|TRBJ2-7|TRBV7-2|.
CASSFPGEKDYEQYF
TGTGCCAGCAGCTTTCCAGGGGAAAAGGACTACGAGCAGTACTTC
>TRBD2|TRBJ2-3|TRBV3-1/TRBV3-2|few
CASSQVRTGTSGGLGTDTQYF
TGTGCCAGCAGCCAAGTCCGGACGGGGACTAGCGGGGGGTTGGGCACAGATACGCAGTATTTT
>.|TRBJ2-7|TRBV3-1/TRBV3-2|few
CASSQGPGDSSYEQYF
TGTGCCAGCAGCCAAGGTCCCGGGGACTCTTCCTACGAGCAGTACTTC
>TRBD1|TRBJ1-1|TRBV30|once
CAWTGQEGSMNTEAFF
TGTGCCTGGACTGGACAGGAAGGTAGTATGAACACTGAAGCTTTCTTT
>.|TRBJ1-1|TRBV5-1|.
CASSPVTRMNTEAFF
TGCGCCAGCAGCCCGGTAACGAGGATGAACACTGAAGCTTTCTTT
>TRBD2|TRBJ2-1|TRBV5-1|once
CASSPVSRTSGGHQFF
TGCGCCAGCAGCCCCGTCTCGAGAACTAGCGGGGGGCACCAGTTCTTC
>TRBD2|TRBJ2-1|TRBV5-1|.
CASSSGLGGAYNEQFF
TGCGCCAGCAGCTCGGGCCTCGGGGGGGCCTACAATGAGCAGTTCTTC
>TRBD2|TRBJ2-1|TRBV30|.
CAWSDTGTSGVGEQFF
TGTGCCTGGAGCGATACCGGGACTAGCGGGGTGGGGGAGCAGTTCTTC
>.|TRBJ1-2|TRBV6-5|.
CAVSGSNYGYTF
TGTGCCGTCTCCGGGTCCAACTATGGCTACACCTTC
>.|TRBJ1-2|TRBV14|.
CASSQPSGLRGYTF
TGTGCCAGCAGCCAACCAAGCGGGTTACGCGGCTACACCTTC
>.|TRBJ2-1|TRBV11-3|once
CASSSHSYNEQFF
TGTGCCAGCAGCTCCCACTCCTACAATGAGCAGTTCTTC
>.|TRBJ1-3|TRBV5-5|.
CASGATGSGNTIYF
TGTGCCAGCGGCGCGACAGGCTCTGGAAACACCATATATTTT
>.|TRBJ1-5|TRBV6-2/TRBV6-3|.
CASSYEDYQPQHF
TGTGCCAGCAGTTATGAGGACTATCAGCCCCAGCATTTT
>TRBD1|TRBJ1-1|TRBV7-2|.
CASSLGAGGIREAFF
TGTGCCAGCAGCTTAGGGGCAGGGGGCATACGTGAAGCTTTCTTT
>.|TRBJ2-1|TRBV19|.
CASSISDEQFF
TGTGCCAGTAGTATCTCTGATGAGCAGTTCTTC
>TRBD2|TRBJ2-7|TRBV30|.
CAWTPGGSTRYEQYF
TGTGCCTGGACCCCCGGGGGGAGCACGCGCTACGAGCAGTACTTC
>TRBD2|TRBJ2-2|TRBV27|once
CASRSTSGGTGELFF
TGTGCCAGCAGATCTACTAGCGGGGGGACCGGGGAGCTGTTTTTT
>.|TRBJ1-2|TRBV19|.
CASRSGKYGYTF
TGTGCCAGTAGAAGCGGGAAATATGGCTACACCTTC
>.|TRBJ2-7|TRBV7-2|.
CASSLATGYEQYF
TGTGCCAGCAGCTTGGCAACAGGCTACGAGCAGTACTTC